This TCR beta chain was sequenced for a study of blood T cells in healthy people across ages. About the research overall: Template switching recovered approximately one barcoded beta molecule for every two T cells.

A second about 6 to 12 cycle PCR used barcoded and J-beta primers. TCRdb independently ran MiXCR on the 5' RACE reads; one entry per CDR3 protein. This sample has 1.5 million to 2 million distinct CDR3 sequences; less than 50% occur once, and the top ten carry less than 2.5%. The CDR3 spans 17 residues. Germline CDR1 is SGHNT and CDR2 is YYREEE (reference sequence). After removal of 0 bases from V and 6 bases from J, the junction contained 6 bases not matched to a gene. Sequenced input: blood. This sequence joins TRBV5-4 and TRBJ2-1; 13 nucleotides align to TRBD2. The TCR originated in a woman aged 40 to 55 in good health. The CDR3 reads CASSLVGLAGQFNEQFF. CDR3 sequence (DNA): TGTGCCAGCAGCTTGGTGGGACTAGCGGGGCAGTTCAATGAGCAGTTCTTC.